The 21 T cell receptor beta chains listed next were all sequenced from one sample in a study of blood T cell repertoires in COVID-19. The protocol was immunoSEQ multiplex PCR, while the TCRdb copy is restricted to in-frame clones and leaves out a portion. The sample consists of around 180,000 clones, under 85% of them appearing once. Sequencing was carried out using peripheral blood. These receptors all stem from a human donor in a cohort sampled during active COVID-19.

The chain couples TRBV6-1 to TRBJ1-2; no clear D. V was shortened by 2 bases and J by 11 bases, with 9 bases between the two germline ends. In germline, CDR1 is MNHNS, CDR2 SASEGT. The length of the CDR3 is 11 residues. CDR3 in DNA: TGTGCCAGCAGTGAACAGCGCCTTTACACCTTC. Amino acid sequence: CASSEQRLYTF.

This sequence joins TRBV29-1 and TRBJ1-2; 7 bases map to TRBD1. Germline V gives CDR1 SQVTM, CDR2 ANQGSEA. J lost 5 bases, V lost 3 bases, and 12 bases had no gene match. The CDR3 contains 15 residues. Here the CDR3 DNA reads TGCAGCGTTGAGGTCTGGCACAGGGGTCGGTATGGCTACACCTTC. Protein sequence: CSVEVWHRGRYGYTF.

CDR3 bases: TGTGCCAGCACGGATGTCGGGGAGACCCAGTACTTC. Amino acid sequence: CASTDVGETQYF. The V call is TRBV12-3 or TRBV12-4, the J call TRBJ2-5; D gene ambiguous. Trimming removed 7 bases at V and 5 bases at J, with 11 bases between. The CDR3 sequence is 12 residues long.

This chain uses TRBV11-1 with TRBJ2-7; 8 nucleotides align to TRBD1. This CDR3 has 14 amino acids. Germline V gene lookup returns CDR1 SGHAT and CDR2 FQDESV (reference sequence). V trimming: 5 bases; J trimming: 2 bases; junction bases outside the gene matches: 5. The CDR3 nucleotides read TGTGCCAGCAGCACCCGGGACAGGCCCTACGAGCAGTACTTC. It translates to CASSTRDRPYEQYF.

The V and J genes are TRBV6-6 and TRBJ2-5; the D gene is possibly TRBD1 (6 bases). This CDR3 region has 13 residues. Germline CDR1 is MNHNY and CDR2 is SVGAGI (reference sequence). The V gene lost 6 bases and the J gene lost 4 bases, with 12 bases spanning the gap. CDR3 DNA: TGTGCCAGCAGCCTTGACAGGTCAGAGACCCAGTACTTC. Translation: CASSLDRSETQYF.

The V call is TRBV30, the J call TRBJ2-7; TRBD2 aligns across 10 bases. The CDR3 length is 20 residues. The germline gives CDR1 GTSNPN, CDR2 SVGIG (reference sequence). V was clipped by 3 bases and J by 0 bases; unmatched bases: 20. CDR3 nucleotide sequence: TGTGCCTGGAGCCTACGATGGGTAGTAGCGGGGGGCCTGAGCTCCTACGAGCAGTACTTC. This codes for CAWSLRWVVAGGLSSYEQYF.

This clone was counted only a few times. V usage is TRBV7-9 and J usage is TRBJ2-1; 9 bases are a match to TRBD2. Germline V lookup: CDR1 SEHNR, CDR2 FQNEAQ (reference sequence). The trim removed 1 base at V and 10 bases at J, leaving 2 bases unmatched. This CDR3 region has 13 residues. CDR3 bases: TGTGCCAGCAGCTTAGAACTAGCGGGCGAGCAGTTCTTC. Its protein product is CASSLELAGEQFF.

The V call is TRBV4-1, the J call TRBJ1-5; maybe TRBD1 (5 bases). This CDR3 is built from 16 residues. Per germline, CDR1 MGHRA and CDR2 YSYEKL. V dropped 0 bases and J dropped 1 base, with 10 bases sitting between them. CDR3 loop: CASSQEGARSNQPQHF. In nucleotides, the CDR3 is TGCGCCAGCAGCCAAGAAGGGGCCAGGAGCAATCAGCCCCAGCATTTT.

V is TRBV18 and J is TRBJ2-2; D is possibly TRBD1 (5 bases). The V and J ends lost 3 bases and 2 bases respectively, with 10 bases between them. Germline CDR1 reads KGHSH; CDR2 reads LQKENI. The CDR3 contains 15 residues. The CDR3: CASSPAQDNTGELFF. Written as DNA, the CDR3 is TGTGCCAGCTCACCGGCACAGGATAACACCGGGGAGCTGTTTTTT.

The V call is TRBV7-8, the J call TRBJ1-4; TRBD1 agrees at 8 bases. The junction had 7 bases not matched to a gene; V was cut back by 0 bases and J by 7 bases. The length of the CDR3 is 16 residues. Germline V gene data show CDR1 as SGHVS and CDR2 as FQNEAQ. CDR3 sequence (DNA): TGTGCCAGCAGCTTAGCACGACAGGGGCTGGGTGAAAAACTGTTTTTT. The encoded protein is CASSLARQGLGEKLFF.

The CDR3 region has the DNA TGTGCCAGCAGTGAGAAACAGGACGTTACCTACGAGCAGTACTTC. Translated, it gives CASSEKQDVTYEQYF. The chain joins TRBV6-1 to TRBJ2-7; weak D call: TRBD1 (5 bases). The CDR3 is 15 residues long. Trimming stripped 3 bases from V and 2 bases from J, with 14 bases between. The V gene's germline CDR1 is MNHNS and CDR2 SASEGT.

The CDR3 DNA is TGTGCCAGCAGCCAAGGAACGCTAGCGGGGGGGCCCGACACCGGGGAGCTGTTTTTT. It yields the protein CASSQGTLAGGPDTGELFF. The chain employs TRBV3-1 (or the pseudogene TRBV3-2) and TRBJ2-2; 12 nucleotides align to TRBD2. The length of the CDR3 is 19 residues. After removal of 1 base from V and 3 bases from J, the junction contained 9 bases not matched to a gene. Germline CDR1 and CDR2: LGHDT and YNNKEL (reference sequence).

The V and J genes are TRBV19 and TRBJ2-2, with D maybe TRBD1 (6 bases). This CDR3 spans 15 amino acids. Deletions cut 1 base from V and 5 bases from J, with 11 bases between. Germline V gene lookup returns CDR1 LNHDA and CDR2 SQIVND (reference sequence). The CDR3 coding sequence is TGTGCCAGTAGTATAGTGGACAGAGGAACCGGGGAGCTGTTTTTT. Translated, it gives CASSIVDRGTGELFF.

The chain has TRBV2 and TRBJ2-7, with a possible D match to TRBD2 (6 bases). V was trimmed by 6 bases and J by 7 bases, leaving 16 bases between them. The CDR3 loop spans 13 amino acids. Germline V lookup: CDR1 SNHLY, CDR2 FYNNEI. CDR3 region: CASRPSGAGEQYF. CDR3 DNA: TGTGCCAGCAGACCCAGTGGGGCGGGGGAGCAGTACTTC.

CDR3 region: CASSINNPTDTQYF. DNA of the CDR3: TGTGCCAGCAGTATCAACAATCCAACAGATACGCAGTATTTT. V gene TRBV6-5 combines with J gene TRBJ2-3, with D unclear. Trimming pared 5 bases from V and 3 bases from J, leaving 12 bases between. From germline, CDR1 is MNHEY and CDR2 SVGAGI. There are 14 residues in the CDR3.

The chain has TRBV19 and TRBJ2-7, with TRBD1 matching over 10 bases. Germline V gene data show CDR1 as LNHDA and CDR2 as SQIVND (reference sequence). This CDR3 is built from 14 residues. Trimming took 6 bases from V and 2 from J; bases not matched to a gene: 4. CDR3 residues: CASSLGTGAYEQYF. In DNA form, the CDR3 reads TGTGCCAGTAGCCTCGGGACAGGGGCCTACGAGCAGTACTTC.

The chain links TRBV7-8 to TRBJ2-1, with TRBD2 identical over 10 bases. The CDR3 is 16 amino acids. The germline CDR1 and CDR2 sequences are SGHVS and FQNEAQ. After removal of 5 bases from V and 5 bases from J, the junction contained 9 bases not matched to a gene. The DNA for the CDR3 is TGTGCCAGCAGCATCCATACTAGCGGGGAAGACAATGAGCAGTTCTTC. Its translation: CASSIHTSGEDNEQFF.

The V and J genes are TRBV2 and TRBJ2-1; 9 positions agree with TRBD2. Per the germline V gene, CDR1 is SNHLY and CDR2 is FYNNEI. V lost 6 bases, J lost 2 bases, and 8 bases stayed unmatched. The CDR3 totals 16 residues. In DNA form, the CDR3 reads TGTGCCAGCAGCTCTGCGGGGGGGCGCGCCTACAATGAGCAGTTCTTC. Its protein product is CASSSAGGRAYNEQFF.

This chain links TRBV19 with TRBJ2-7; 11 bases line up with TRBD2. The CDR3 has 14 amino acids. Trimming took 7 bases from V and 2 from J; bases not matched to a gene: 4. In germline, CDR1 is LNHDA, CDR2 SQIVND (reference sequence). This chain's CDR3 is CASKTSGGTYEQYF. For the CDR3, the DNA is TGTGCCAGTAAAACTAGCGGGGGTACCTACGAGCAGTACTTC.

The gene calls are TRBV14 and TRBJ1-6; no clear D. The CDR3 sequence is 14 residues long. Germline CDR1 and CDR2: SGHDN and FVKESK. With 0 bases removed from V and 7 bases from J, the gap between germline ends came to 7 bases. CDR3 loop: CASSQELTNSPLHF. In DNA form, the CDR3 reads TGTGCCAGCAGCCAAGAGTTGACAAATTCACCCCTCCACTTT.

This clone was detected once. The CDR3 DNA reads as TGTGCCAGCAGCCAAGACCCGGGGGGGGCCTCAAACACTGAAGCTTTCTTT. It specifies CASSQDPGGASNTEAFF. V and J are TRBV4-2 and TRBJ1-1; D may be TRBD1 (6 bases). CDR1 and CDR2 (germline): LGHNA, YNFKEQ. This CDR3 region has 17 residues. The germline V and J ends were trimmed by 0 bases and 2 bases, with 16 bases remaining between them.